These T cell receptor beta chains were read from a single sample in a study of early T cells in non-severe SARS-CoV-2 infection. One entry per CDR3 protein, called by TCRdb with MiXCR from the 5' RACE reads. The sample holds tens of thousands of distinct CDR3 sequences; roughly 15% are singletons and the top ten take 3% to 5%. The material was whole blood, obtained at baseline. Receptor source: an adult who was a healthcare worker with PCR-confirmed SARS-CoV-2 infection or an uninfected control (not recorded which). Each CDR3 is given with its conserved first and last residue. The D gene is left open where the match is weak. Not every row has a clone size; where given, it reads once, few, many or a size class.

V gene	clone size	D gene	J gene	CDR3 DNA	CDR3 protein
TRBV5-1	few	NA	TRBJ1-2	TGCGCCAGCAGCTTGGACCGGAGGGGCTACACCTTC	CASSLDRRGYTF
TRBV28	NA	NA	TRBJ1-2	TGTGCCAGCAGTTTAGCTGGGTCTGCTAACTATGGCTACACCTTC	CASSLAGSANYGYTF
TRBV15	many	NA	TRBJ1-5	TGTGCCACCAGCAGAGACAGGGTGGGCAATCAGCCCCAGCATTTT	CATSRDRVGNQPQHF
TRBV1	few	NA	TRBJ1-6	TGCACCAGCAGCCAAGGACTGGGGAGGTCACCCCTCCACTTT	CTSSQGLGRSPLHF
TRBV12-3/TRBV12-4	many	NA	TRBJ2-2	TGTGCCAGCAGTCGCGACTGGACGAACACCGGGGAGCTGTTTTTT	CASSRDWTNTGELFF
TRBV28	NA	TRBD2	TRBJ2-7	TGTGCCAGCAGTCCTGGGGGGAGGGACGACGAGCAGTACTTC	CASSPGGRDDEQYF
TRBV5-4	NA	TRBD1	TRBJ1-4	TGTGCCAGCAGCTCGGACAGGGAGGCGGAAAAACTGTTTTTT	CASSSDREAEKLFF
TRBV28	many	NA	TRBJ2-7	TGTGCCAGCAGTCCCGCGGGGCACAGAAACTACGAGCAGTACTTC	CASSPAGHRNYEQYF
TRBV10-2	NA	NA	TRBJ2-1	TGCGCCAGCAGAAGGGAACTAGCAGATGAGCAGTTCTTC	CASRRELADEQFF
TRBV19	NA	TRBD2	TRBJ2-1	TGTGCCAGTAGTGAGACTAGCGGAAGCTCCTACAATGAGCAGTTCTTC	CASSETSGSSYNEQFF
TRBV11-2	few	TRBD1	TRBJ1-6	TGTGCCAGCAGCACCAGACAGGGAATTAATTCACCCCTCCACTTT	CASSTRQGINSPLHF
TRBV12-3/TRBV12-4	NA	TRBD1	TRBJ1-1	TGTGCCAGCAGTCCCCGGACAGGACGGAACACTGAAGCTTTCTTT	CASSPRTGRNTEAFF
TRBV9	NA	NA	TRBJ2-7	TGTGCCAGCAGCGTAGGCGACAGGTCCTACGAGCAGTACTTC	CASSVGDRSYEQYF
TRBV28	NA	TRBD2	TRBJ2-1	TGTGCCACTGCGCGGGGGGGGATCTCCTACAATGAGCAGTTCTTC	CATARGGISYNEQFF
TRBV27	once	NA	TRBJ2-7	TGTGCCAGCAGGACTTCAGGAATATGGGGCGAGCAGTACTTC	CASRTSGIWGEQYF
TRBV5-1	once	TRBD1	TRBJ2-7	TGCGCCAGCAGCGCGCACCCGGGACAGGAAAACGAGCAGTACTTC	CASSAHPGQENEQYF